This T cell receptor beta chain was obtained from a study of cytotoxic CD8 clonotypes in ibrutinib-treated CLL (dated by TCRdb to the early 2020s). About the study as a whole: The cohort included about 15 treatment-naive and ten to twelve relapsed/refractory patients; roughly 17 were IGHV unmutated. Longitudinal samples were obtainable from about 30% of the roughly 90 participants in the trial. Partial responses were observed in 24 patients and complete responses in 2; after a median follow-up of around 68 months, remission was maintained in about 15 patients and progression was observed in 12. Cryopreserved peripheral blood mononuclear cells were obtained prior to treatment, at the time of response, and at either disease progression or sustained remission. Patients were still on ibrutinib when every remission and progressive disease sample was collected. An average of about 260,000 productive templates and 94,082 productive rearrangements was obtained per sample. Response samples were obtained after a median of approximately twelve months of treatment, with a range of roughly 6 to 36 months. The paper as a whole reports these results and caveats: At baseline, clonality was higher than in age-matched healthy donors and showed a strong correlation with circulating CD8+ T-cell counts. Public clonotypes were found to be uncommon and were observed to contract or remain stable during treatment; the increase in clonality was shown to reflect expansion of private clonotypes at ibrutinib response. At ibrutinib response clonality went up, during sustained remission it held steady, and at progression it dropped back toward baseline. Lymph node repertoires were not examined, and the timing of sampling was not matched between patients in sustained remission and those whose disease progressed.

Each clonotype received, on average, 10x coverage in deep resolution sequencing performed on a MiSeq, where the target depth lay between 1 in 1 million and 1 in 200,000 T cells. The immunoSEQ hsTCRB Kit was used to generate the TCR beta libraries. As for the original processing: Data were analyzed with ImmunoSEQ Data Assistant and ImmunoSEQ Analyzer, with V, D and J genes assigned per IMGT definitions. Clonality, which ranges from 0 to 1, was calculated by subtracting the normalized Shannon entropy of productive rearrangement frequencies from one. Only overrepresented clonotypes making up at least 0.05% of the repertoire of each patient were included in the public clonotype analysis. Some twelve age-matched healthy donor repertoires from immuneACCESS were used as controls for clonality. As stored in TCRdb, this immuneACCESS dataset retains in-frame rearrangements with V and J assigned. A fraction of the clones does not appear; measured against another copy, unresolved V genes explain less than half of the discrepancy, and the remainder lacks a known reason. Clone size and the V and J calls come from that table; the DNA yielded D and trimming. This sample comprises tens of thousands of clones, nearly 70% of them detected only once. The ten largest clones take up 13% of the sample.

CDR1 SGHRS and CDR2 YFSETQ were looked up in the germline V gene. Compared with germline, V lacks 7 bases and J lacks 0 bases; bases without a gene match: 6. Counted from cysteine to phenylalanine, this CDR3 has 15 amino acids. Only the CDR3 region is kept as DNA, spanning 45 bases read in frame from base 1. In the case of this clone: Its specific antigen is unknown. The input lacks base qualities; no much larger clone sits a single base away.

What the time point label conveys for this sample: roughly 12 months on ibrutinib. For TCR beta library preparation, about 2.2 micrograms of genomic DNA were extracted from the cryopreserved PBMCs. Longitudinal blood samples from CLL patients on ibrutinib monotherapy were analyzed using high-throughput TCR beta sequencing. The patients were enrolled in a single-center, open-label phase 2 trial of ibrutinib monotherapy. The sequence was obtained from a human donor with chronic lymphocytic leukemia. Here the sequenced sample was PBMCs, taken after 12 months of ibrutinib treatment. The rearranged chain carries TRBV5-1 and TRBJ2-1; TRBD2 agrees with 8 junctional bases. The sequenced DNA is TGCGCCAGCCGGCAAAGCGGGAGCTCCTACAATGAGCAGTTCTTC. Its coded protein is CASRQSGSSYNEQFF. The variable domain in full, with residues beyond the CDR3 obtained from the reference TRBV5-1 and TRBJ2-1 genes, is KAGVTQTPRYLIKTRGQQVTLSCSPISGHRSVSWYQQTPGQGLQFLFEYFSETQRNKGNFPGRFSGRQFSNSRSEMNVSTLELGDSALYLCASRQSGSSYNEQFFGPGTRLTVL.